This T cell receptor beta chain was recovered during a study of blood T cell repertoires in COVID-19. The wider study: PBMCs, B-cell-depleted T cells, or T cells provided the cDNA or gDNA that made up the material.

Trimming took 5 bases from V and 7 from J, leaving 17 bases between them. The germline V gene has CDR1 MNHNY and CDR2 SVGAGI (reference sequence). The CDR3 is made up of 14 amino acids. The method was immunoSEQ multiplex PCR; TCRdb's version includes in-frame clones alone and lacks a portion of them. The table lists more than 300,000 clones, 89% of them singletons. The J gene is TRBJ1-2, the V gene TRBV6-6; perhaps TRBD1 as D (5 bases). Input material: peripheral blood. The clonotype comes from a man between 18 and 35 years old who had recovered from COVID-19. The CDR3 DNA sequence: TGTGCCAGCAGTCGCGACCTCAGGGAAAGTGGCTACACCTTC. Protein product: CASSRDLRESGYTF.